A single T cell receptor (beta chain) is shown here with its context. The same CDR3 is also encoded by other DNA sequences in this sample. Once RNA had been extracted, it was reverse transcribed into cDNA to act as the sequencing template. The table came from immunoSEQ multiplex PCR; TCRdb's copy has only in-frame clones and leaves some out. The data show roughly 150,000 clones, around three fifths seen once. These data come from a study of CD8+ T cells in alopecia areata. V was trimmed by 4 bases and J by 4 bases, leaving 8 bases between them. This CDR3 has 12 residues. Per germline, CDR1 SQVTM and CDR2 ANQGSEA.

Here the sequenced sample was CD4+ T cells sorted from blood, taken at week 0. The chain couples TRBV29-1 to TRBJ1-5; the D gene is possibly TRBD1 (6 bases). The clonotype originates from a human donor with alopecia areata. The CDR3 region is CSVGQGNQPQHF. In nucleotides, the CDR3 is TGCAGCGTTGGGCAGGGGAATCAGCCCCAGCATTTT.